The next 21 T cell receptor beta chains were all read from a single sample in a study of T-cell reconstitution after alpha-beta-depleted transplantation in children. Unique molecular identifiers tagged the TCRbeta library. TCRdb re-analysed the PCR reads in MiXCR, keeping a single row per CDR3 protein. This sample has fewer than 120,000 distinct CDR3 sequences; 10% to 13% occur once, and the top ten carry more than 7%. The input for sequencing was PBMCs from the stem cell graft donor, taken from the stem cell graft. These receptors were taken from a human donor who donated a stem cell graft to a child with acute lymphoblastic leukemia.

This clonotype has ten or more counts. This chain links TRBV20-1 with TRBJ2-3; 11 bases match TRBD2. The J segment lost 3 bases and the V segment lost 3 bases, leaving 2 bases of the junction unmatched. Germline CDR1 reads DFQATT; CDR2 reads SNEGSKA (reference sequence). There are 14 residues in the CDR3. CDR3 loop: CSARGTSGTDTQYF. CDR3 nucleotides: TGCAGTGCTAGGGGGACTAGCGGAACAGATACGCAGTATTTT.

The table lists this clonotype with many counts. The V call is TRBV20-1, the J call TRBJ2-2, with 7 bases lining up with TRBD2. The CDR3 spans 14 residues. The germline CDR1 and CDR2 sequences are DFQATT and SNEGSKA (reference sequence). The V and J ends lost 5 bases and 7 bases, in that order; junction bases with no gene match: 10. The CDR3 sequence is CSALLGRAGGELFF. The CDR3 bases are TGCAGTGCTCTTTTGGGGAGGGCCGGCGGGGAGCTGTTTTTT.

This clonotype has a count of ten or more. This rearrangement joins TRBV20-1 to TRBJ1-1; D is undetermined. V dropped 5 bases and J dropped 2 bases, with 15 bases sitting between them. CDR3 length equals 14 residues. Looked up from germline, CDR1 is DFQATT and CDR2 is SNEGSKA (reference sequence). CDR3 region: CSAPRPPGNTEAFF. DNA of the CDR3: TGCAGTGCTCCCCGCCCCCCGGGAAACACTGAAGCTTTCTTT.

This clonotype has a count of ten or more. The chain uses TRBV27 and TRBJ2-7; no definite D call. The CDR3 extends over 12 amino acids. The V end lost 5 bases, the J end lost 6 bases, and 11 bases lay between the germline ends. The germline CDR1 and CDR2 sequences are MNHEY and SMNVEV (reference sequence). The CDR3 protein is CASSNRGREQYF. The DNA for the CDR3 is TGTGCCAGCAGTAATCGAGGACGCGAGCAGTACTTC.

On this clonotype: This may come from a read error, since a much larger clone is one base off. The genes are TRBV29-1 and TRBJ2-7; D ambiguous. CDR3 length: 11 amino acids. Germline V gene data show CDR1 as SQVTM and CDR2 as ANQGSEA. This CDR3 is CSVAPLYPPQF. The CDR3 nucleotides read TGCAGCGTTGCCCCTCTTTATCCTCCCCAGTTC.

In this sample, this clonotype turned up many times. V is TRBV7-8 and J is TRBJ1-1; unclear D gene. V dropped 2 bases and J dropped 4 bases, with 8 bases sitting between them. From germline, CDR1 is SGHVS and CDR2 FQNEAQ. The CDR3 has 13 residues. The CDR3 loop is CASSLFSGTEAFF. For the CDR3, the DNA is TGTGCCAGCAGCTTATTTTCCGGCACTGAAGCTTTCTTT.

Ten or more counts support this clonotype. The V call is TRBV28, the J call TRBJ2-7, with 13 bases lining up with TRBD2. This CDR3 has 16 amino acids. From germline, CDR1 is MDHEN and CDR2 SYDVKM. Unmatched junction bases numbered 11, after V lost 6 bases and J lost 6 bases. DNA of the CDR3: TGTGCCAGCAGCGAGCCACTAGCGGGAGGGCCGGTCGAGCAGTACTTC. Amino acids: CASSEPLAGGPVEQYF.

This clonotype was detected many times. This sequence joins TRBV20-1 and TRBJ2-1; the D is unclear. From germline, CDR1 is DFQATT and CDR2 SNEGSKA (reference sequence). The CDR3 runs to 12 residues. Trimming took off 0 bases at V and 13 bases at J, with 13 bases between the two ends. CDR3 sequence reads: CSARDALSLQFF. The CDR3 DNA sequence: TGCAGTGCTAGAGATGCCCTCAGCCTTCAGTTCTTC.

In this sample, this clonotype turned up many times. CDR3 DNA sequence: TGTGCCACCAGTGAACTAGCGGACCTAGGCGAGCAGTTCTTC. This codes for CATSELADLGEQFF. This chain links TRBV24-1 with TRBJ2-1; 8 nucleotides match TRBD2. The CDR3 is made up of 14 amino acids. After removal of 4 bases from V and 10 bases from J, the junction contained 8 bases not matched to a gene. The V gene's germline CDR1 is KGHDR and CDR2 SFDVKD.

This clonotype occurred many times. The V gene is TRBV6-5, the J gene TRBJ2-7; D is possibly TRBD2 (6 bases). The CDR3 is made up of 14 amino acids. Trimming shortened V by 0 bases and J by 5 bases, and 11 bases separated the two germline ends. CDR1 is MNHEY and CDR2 is SVGAGI in the germline V gene. CDR3 protein: CASSYSSSADEQYF. As DNA, the CDR3 is TGTGCCAGCAGTTACTCGTCTAGCGCGGACGAGCAGTACTTC.

This clonotype was counted at least ten times. The gene calls are TRBV20-1 and TRBJ2-5, with 10 bases identical to TRBD2. Trimming at V came to 1 base and at J to 5 bases, leaving 1 base not matched to a gene. Per the germline V gene, CDR1 is DFQATT and CDR2 is SNEGSKA (reference sequence). This CDR3 region has 13 residues. CDR3 coding DNA: TGCAGTGCTAGAGTAGCGGGAGGCGAGACCCAGTACTTC. It encodes CSARVAGGETQYF.

In its sample, this clonotype was seen many times. The gene calls are TRBV12-3 or TRBV12-4 and TRBJ2-7, with D possibly TRBD2 on 5 matching bases. V was cut by 2 bases and J by 5 bases, with 7 bases left in between. The CDR3 covers 12 residues. CDR3 nucleotides: TGTGCCAGCAGTTTATCGGAGGACGAGCAGTACTTC. The encoded protein is CASSLSEDEQYF.

This clonotype was recorded many times. V gene TRBV24-1 combines with J gene TRBJ2-5; tentatively, D is TRBD2 (5 bases). CDR3 length: 17 residues. The V and J ends lost 6 bases and 2 bases respectively, with 21 bases between them. CDR1 and CDR2 (germline): KGHDR, SFDVKD. The CDR3 is CATSPGSQANVQETQYF. The CDR3 DNA is TGTGCCACCAGTCCGGGATCCCAAGCTAATGTACAAGAGACCCAGTACTTC.

This clonotype has at least ten counts. The chain uses TRBV12-3 or TRBV12-4 and TRBJ1-4; 7 bases are a match to TRBD1. The CDR3 totals 14 residues. J lost 4 bases, V lost 6 bases, and 5 bases had no gene match. The CDR3 loop reads CASRPTGDNEKLFF. In DNA form, the CDR3 reads TGTGCCAGCAGACCTACAGGGGATAATGAAAAACTGTTTTTT.

This chain uses TRBV9 with TRBJ2-3, with D possibly TRBD2 on 5 matching bases. V shed 8 bases and J shed 1 base, with 11 bases lying between them. The CDR3 contains 13 residues. Germline CDR1 SGDLS, CDR2 YYNGEE. CDR3: CASSGSRTDTQYF. The CDR3 coding sequence is TGTGCCAGTTCGGGGAGCCGCACAGATACGCAGTATTTT.

The table lists this clonotype with many counts. V usage is TRBV7-4 and J usage is TRBJ1-3; 7 bases map to TRBD1. The CDR3 is 14 residues long. V was pared by 5 bases and J by 6 bases, with 7 bases of the junction left unmatched. Per the germline V gene, CDR1 is SGHVT and CDR2 is SQSDAQ. The CDR3 DNA reads as TGTGCCAGCAGCCTCCGCCAGGGGGTAAACACCATATATTTT. It codes for CASSLRQGVNTIYF.

This clonotype came up many times. The J gene is TRBJ2-2, the V gene TRBV12-3 or TRBV12-4; the D is unclear. The CDR3 loop spans 15 amino acids. V lost 2 bases and J lost 8, with 15 bases in between. The CDR3 protein is CASSLIPNLGGELFF. The DNA for the CDR3 is TGTGCCAGCAGTTTAATACCCAACTTGGGTGGGGAGCTGTTTTTT.

This clonotype was counted ten times or more. This rearrangement joins TRBV20-1 to TRBJ2-5, with 7 bases that match TRBD2. The CDR3 has 15 residues. CDR1 and CDR2 from the germline V gene are DFQATT and SNEGSKA (reference sequence). Trimming removed 6 bases from V and 4 bases from J; junction bases left unmatched: 14. The CDR3 sequence is CSATRGLERSETQYF. Here the CDR3 DNA reads TGCAGTGCCACCCGAGGACTAGAGCGGTCAGAGACCCAGTACTTC.

In this sample, this clonotype turned up many times. This chain connects TRBV20-1 to TRBJ2-3; 7 nucleotides match TRBD2. The CDR3 length is 13 residues. Germline CDR1 and CDR2: DFQATT and SNEGSKA (reference sequence). This chain's CDR3 is CTLEREGPDTQYF. The CDR3, as DNA: TGCACCCTTGAGAGGGAGGGCCCAGATACGCAGTATTTT.

This clonotype has a count of ten or more. The chain is built from TRBV7-9 and TRBJ2-3; 7 bases map to TRBD2. With 5 bases clipped from V and 0 bases from J, the junction kept 8 bases outside the gene matches. CDR1 is SEHNR, CDR2 FQNEAQ, per germline (reference sequence). The CDR3 sequence is 16 residues long. The CDR3 DNA reads TGTGCCAGCAGCCTAGACCAGACTAGCAGCACAGATACGCAGTATTTT. Translation: CASSLDQTSSTDTQYF.

In this sample, this clonotype turned up many times. A much bigger clone sits one base away, suggesting this may be a read error. This chain connects TRBV3-1 to TRBJ2-7, with a weak D call TRBD1 (5 bases). Germline values: CDR1 LGHDT, CDR2 YNNKEL (reference sequence). This CDR3 has 13 amino acids. The CDR3 bases are TGTGACAGCAGCCATGGACGCCAGGGAGAGCAGTACTTC. It encodes CDSSHGRQGEQYF.